This T cell receptor (beta chain) was recorded in a study of blood T cell repertoires in COVID-19. Data came from immunoSEQ multiplex PCR; TCRdb stores just in-frame clones and leaves some out. This table has 80,000 to 100,000 clones, around nine tenths appearing once. Per the germline V gene, CDR1 is LGHDT and CDR2 is YNNKEL (reference sequence). The CDR3 length is 12 residues. V was trimmed by 4 bases and J by 7 bases, leaving 11 bases between them. This TCR was sampled from a man aged 55 to 70 with acute or convalescent COVID-19. Sequences were obtained from peripheral blood. This chain links TRBV3-1 (or the pseudogene TRBV3-2) with TRBJ2-7; perhaps TRBD2 as D (6 bases). This CDR3 is CASSPRRGEQYF. The CDR3 DNA reads as TGTGCCAGCAGCCCGCGCCGGGGGGAGCAGTACTTC.